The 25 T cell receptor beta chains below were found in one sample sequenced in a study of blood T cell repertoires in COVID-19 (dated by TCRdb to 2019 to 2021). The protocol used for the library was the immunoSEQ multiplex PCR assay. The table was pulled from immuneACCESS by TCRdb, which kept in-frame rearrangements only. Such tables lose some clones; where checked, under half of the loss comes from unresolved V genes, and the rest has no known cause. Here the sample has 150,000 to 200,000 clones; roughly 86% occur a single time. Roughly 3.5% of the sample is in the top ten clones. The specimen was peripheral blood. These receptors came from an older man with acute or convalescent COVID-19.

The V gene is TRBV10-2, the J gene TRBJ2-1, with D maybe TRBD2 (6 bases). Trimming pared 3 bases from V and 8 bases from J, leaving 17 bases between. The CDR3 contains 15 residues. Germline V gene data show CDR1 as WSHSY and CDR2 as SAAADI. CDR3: CASSDPYGRGDEQFF. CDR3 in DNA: TGCGCCAGCAGTGATCCCTACGGGAGAGGCGATGAGCAGTTCTTC.

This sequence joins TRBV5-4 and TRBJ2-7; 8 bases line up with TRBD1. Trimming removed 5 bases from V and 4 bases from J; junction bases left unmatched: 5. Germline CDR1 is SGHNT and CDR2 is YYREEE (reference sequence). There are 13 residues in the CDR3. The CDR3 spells CASSSGGGYEQYF. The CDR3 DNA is TGTGCCAGCAGTTCAGGGGGCGGTTACGAGCAGTACTTC.

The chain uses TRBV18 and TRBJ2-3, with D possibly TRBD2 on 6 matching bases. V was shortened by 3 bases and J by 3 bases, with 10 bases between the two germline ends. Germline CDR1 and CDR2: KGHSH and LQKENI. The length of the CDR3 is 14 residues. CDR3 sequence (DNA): TGTGCCAGCTCACCCCCGGAGGGAACAGATACGCAGTATTTT. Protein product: CASSPPEGTDTQYF.

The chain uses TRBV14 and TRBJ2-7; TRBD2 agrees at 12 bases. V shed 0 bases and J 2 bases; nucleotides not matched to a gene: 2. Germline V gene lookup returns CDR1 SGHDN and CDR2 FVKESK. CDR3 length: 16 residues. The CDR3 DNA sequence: TGTGCCAGCAGCCAAGACGGACTAGCGGGGACCTACGAGCAGTACTTC. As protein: CASSQDGLAGTYEQYF.

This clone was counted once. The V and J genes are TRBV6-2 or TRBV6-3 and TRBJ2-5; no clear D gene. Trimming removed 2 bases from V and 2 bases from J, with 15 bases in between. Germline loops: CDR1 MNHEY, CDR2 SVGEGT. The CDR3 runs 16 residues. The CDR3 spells CASSYANWRAQETQYF. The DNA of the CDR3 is TGTGCCAGCAGTTACGCAAACTGGAGAGCTCAAGAGACCCAGTACTTC.

CDR3 sequence (DNA): TGTGCCTGGTCCCCCCCGGTGGTGAATGAGCAGTTCTTC. As protein: CAWSPPVVNEQFF. The rearrangement links TRBV30 to TRBJ2-1; D ambiguous. V was shortened by 5 bases and J by 7 bases, with 15 bases between the two germline ends. The length of the CDR3 is 13 residues. Germline CDR1 reads GTSNPN; CDR2 reads SVGIG (reference sequence).

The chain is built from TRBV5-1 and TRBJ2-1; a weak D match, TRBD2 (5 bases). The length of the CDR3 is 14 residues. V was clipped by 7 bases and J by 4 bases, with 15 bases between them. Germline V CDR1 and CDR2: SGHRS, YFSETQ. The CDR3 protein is CASRSGYLYNEQFF. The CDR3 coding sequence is TGCGCCAGCCGGAGCGGATATTTATACAATGAGCAGTTCTTC. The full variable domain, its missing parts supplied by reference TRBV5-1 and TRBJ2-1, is KAGVTQTPRYLIKTRGQQVTLSCSPISGHRSVSWYQQTPGQGLQFLFEYFSETQRNKGNFPGRFSGRQFSNSRSEMNVSTLELGDSALYLCASRSGYLYNEQFFGPGTRLTVL.

CDR3 nucleotide sequence: TGTGCCAGCAGCTTAAACGGAGGGGCAGATACGCAGTATTTT. This codes for CASSLNGGADTQYF. This chain uses TRBV11-2 with TRBJ2-3; a possible D gene is TRBD2 (6 bases). Germline assignment: CDR1 SGHAT and CDR2 FQNNGV. The CDR3 consists of 14 residues. The V and J ends lost 2 bases and 4 bases respectively, with 10 bases between them.

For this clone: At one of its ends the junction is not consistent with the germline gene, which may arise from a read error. CDR3 in amino acids: CASSPGQGRGETQYF. The CDR3 nucleotides are TGTGCTAGCAGCCCGGGACAGGGGAGGGGAGAGACCCAGTACTTC. The gene calls are TRBV7-7 and TRBJ2-5; 10 bases align to TRBD1. The germline V gene has CDR1 SSHAT and CDR2 FNYEAQ (reference sequence). The CDR3 is made up of 15 amino acids.

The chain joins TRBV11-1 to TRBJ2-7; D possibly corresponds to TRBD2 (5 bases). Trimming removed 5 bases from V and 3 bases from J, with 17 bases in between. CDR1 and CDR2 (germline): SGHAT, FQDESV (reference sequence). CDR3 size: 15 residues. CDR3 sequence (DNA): TGTGCCAGCAGCCTGGCCGGGAACATGAACTACGAGCAGTACTTC. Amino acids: CASSLAGNMNYEQYF.

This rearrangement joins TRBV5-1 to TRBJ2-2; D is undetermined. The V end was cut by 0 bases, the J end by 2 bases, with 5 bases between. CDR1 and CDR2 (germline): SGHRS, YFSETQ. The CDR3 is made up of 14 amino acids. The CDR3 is CASSLARNTGELFF. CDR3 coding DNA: TGCGCCAGCAGCTTGGCGCGTAACACCGGGGAGCTGTTTTTT.

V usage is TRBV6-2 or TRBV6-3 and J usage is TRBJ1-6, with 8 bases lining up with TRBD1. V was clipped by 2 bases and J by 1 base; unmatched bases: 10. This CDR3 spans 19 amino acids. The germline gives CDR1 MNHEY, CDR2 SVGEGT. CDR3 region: CASSYEPGGIGSYNSPLHF. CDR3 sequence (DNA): TGTGCCAGCAGTTACGAGCCAGGGGGCATTGGTTCCTATAATTCACCCCTCCACTTT.

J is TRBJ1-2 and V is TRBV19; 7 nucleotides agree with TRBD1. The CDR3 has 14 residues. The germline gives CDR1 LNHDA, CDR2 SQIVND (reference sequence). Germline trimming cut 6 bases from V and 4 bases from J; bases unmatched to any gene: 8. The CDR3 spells CASSRQGGGYGYTF. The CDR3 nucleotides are TGTGCCAGTAGCAGACAGGGTGGCGGCTATGGCTACACCTTC. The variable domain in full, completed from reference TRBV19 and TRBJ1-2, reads DGGITQSPKYLFRKEGQNVTLSCEQNLNHDAMYWYRQDPGQGLRLIYYSQIVNDFQKGDIAEGYSVSREKKESFPLTVTSAQKNPTAFYLCASSRQGGGYGYTFGSGTRLTVV.

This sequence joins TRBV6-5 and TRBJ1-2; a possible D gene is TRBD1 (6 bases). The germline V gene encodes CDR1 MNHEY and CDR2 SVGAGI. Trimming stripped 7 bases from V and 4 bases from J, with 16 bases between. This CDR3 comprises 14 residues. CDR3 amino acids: CASTLGGPFYGYTF. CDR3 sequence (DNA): TGTGCCAGCACCTTGGGGGGGCCTTTCTATGGCTACACCTTC.

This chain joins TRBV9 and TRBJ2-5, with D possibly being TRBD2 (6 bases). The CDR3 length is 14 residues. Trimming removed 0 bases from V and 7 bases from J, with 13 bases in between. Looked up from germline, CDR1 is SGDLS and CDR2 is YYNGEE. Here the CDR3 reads CASSVAGGIGTQYF. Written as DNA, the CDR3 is TGTGCCAGCAGCGTAGCTGGGGGGATTGGGACCCAGTACTTC. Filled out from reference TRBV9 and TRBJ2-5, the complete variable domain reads DSGVTQTPKHLITATGQRVTLRCSPRSGDLSVYWYQQSLDQGLQFLIQYYNGEERAKGNILERFSAQQFPDLHSELNLSSLELGDSALYFCASSVAGGIGTQYFGPGTRLLVL.

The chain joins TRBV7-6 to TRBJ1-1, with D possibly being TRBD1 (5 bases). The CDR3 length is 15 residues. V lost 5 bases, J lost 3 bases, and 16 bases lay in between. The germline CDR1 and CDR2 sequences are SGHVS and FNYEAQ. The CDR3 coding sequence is TGTGCCAGCAGCCCAACTACAGGTGGGGACACTGAAGCTTTCTTT. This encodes CASSPTTGGDTEAFF.

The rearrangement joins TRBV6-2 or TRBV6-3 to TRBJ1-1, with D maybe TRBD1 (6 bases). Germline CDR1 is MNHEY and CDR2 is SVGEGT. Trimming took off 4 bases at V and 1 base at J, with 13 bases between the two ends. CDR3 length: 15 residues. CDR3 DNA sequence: TGTGCCAGCAGTTCTTGGGGGCAGGGGAACACTGAAGCTTTCTTT. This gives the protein CASSSWGQGNTEAFF.

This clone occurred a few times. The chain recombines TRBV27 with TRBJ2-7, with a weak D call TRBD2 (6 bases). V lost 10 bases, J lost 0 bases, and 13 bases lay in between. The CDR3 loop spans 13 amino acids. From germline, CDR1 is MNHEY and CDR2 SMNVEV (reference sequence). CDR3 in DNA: TGTGCCACCTCGGCGGGATCCTCCTACGAGCAGTACTTC. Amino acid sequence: CATSAGSSYEQYF.

The CDR3 region has the DNA TGTGCCAGCATCCCGGACAGGGGAGAATCCTACGAGCAGTACTTC. This gives the protein CASIPDRGESYEQYF. The gene calls are TRBV7-2 and TRBJ2-7, with TRBD1 identical over 9 bases. Germline CDR1 is SGHTA and CDR2 is FQGNSA. The CDR3 is 15 amino acids. The ends lost 7 bases at V and 1 base at J; junction bases unmatched: 8.

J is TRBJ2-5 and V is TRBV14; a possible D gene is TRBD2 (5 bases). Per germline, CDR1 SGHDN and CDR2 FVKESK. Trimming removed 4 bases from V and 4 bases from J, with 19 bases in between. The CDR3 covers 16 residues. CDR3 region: CASSLPSGGYRETQYF. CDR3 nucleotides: TGTGCCAGCAGCCTCCCATCTGGAGGTTATAGAGAGACCCAGTACTTC.

For the CDR3, the DNA is TGTGCCAGCACCGCCCTAAGGGACTTACGGGGGGGGAACACCGGGGAGCTGTTTTTT. Translating it yields CASTALRDLRGGNTGELFF. The chain couples TRBV9 to TRBJ2-2; TRBD2 matches at 8 bases. This CDR3 region has 19 residues. Germline CDR1 and CDR2: SGDLS and YYNGEE. V trimming: 6 bases; J trimming: 1 base; junction bases outside the gene matches: 17. The full variable domain, rest sourced from reference TRBV9 and TRBJ2-2, is DSGVTQTPKHLITATGQRVTLRCSPRSGDLSVYWYQQSLDQGLQFLIQYYNGEERAKGNILERFSAQQFPDLHSELNLSSLELGDSALYFCASTALRDLRGGNTGELFFGEGSRLTVL.

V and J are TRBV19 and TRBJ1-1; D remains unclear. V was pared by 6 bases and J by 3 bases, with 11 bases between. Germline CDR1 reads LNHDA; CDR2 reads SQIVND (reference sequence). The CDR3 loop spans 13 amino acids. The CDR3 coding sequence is TGTGCCAGTAGGGAGACGGGGTACACTGAAGCTTTCTTT. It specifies CASRETGYTEAFF.

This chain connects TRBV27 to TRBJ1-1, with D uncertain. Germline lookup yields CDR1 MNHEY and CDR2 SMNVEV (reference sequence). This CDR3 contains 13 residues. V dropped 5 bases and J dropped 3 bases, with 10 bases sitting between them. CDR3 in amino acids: CASSLNPYTEAFF. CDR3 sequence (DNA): TGTGCCAGCAGTCTAAACCCGTACACTGAAGCTTTCTTT.

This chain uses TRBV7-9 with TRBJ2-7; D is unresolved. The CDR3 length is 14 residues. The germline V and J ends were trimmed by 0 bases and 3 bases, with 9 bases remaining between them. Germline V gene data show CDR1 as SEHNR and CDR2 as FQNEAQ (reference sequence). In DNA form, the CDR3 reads TGTGCCAGCAGCTTAGCGGCTTCCGACTACGAGCAGTACTTC. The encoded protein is CASSLAASDYEQYF.

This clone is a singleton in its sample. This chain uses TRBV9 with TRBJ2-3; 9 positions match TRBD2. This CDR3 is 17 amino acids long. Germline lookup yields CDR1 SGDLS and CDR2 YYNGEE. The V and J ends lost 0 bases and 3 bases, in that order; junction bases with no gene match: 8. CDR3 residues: CASSVGLAGFGTDTQYF. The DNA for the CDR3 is TGTGCCAGCAGCGTAGGGCTAGCGGGATTTGGTACAGATACGCAGTATTTT.